Listed below are T cell receptor beta chains from one sample, sequenced in a study of blood T cell repertoires in COVID-19. Profiled with immunoSEQ multiplex PCR; TCRdb holds only in-frame clones, not every one. The sample shows approximately 110,000 clones, 70% to 90% of them seen only once. Specimen: peripheral blood. Every receptor here comes from a man in his forties or fifties with acute or convalescent COVID-19. The CDR3 runs from the conserved cysteine through the conserved F or W. The D gene is left open where the match is weak. Not all rows give a size; the values are once, few, many and, for expanded clones, a class.

V gene	J gene	clone size	D gene	CDR3 protein	CDR3 DNA
TRBV5-1	TRBJ1-1	.	TRBD1	CASSPTDRGAEAFF	TGCGCCAGCAGCCCCACGGACAGGGGAGCTGAAGCTTTCTTT
TRBV7-6	TRBJ2-3	.	TRBD2	CASSSLAGGPTDTQYF	TGTGCCAGCAGCTCCCTAGCGGGGGGGCCGACAGATACGCAGTATTTT
TRBV18	TRBJ2-1	.	TRBD1	CASSPPQQGARNEQFF	TGTGCCAGCTCACCACCCCAACAGGGGGCGCGCAATGAGCAGTTCTTC
TRBV2	TRBJ1-4	.	TRBD1	CASSRDRGTNEKLFF	TGTGCCAGCAGTCGGGACAGGGGAACTAATGAAAAACTGTTTTTT
TRBV4-1	TRBJ2-7	.	TRBD1	CASSLKEGQYSYEQYF	TGCGCCAGCAGCCTAAAAGAGGGACAGTACTCCTACGAGCAGTACTTC
TRBV3-1/TRBV3-2	TRBJ2-1	.	.	CASSRGSSEQFF	TGTGCCAGCAGCCGTGGTAGTTCTGAGCAGTTCTTC
TRBV2	TRBJ2-3	once	TRBD1	CASSDLRTGDTQYF	TGTGCCAGCAGTGACTTGAGGACAGGAGATACGCAGTATTTT
TRBV5-1	TRBJ1-2	.	TRBD1	CASSLSGQGNYGYTF	TGCGCCAGCAGCTTATCGGGACAGGGCAATTATGGCTACACCTTC
TRBV18	TRBJ1-2	few	.	CASSPPGGSRGYTF	TGTGCCAGCTCACCACCGGGGGGGAGCCGTGGCTACACCTTC
TRBV3-1/TRBV3-2	TRBJ1-1	.	TRBD1	CASSQDGTGFKNTEAFF	TGTGCCAGCAGCCAAGATGGGACAGGGTTTAAGAACACTGAAGCTTTCTTT
TRBV6-5	TRBJ1-3	.	.	CASFNTGTPGNTIYF	TGTGCCAGCTTTAATACAGGGACCCCTGGAAACACCATATATTTT
TRBV6-2/TRBV6-3	TRBJ2-5	.	TRBD2	CASSYGGGTETQYF	TGTGCCAGCAGTTACGGCGGGGGAACCGAGACCCAGTACTTC
TRBV5-6	TRBJ2-7	.	.	CASSLDRSYEQYF	TGTGCCAGCAGCTTGGATCGCTCCTACGAGCAGTACTTC
TRBV4-2	TRBJ2-7	.	TRBD2	CASSQDNWGLSGNYEQYF	TGTGCCAGCAGCCAAGATAATTGGGGCCTTAGCGGGAACTACGAGCAGTACTTC
TRBV6-1	TRBJ2-3	.	.	CASSDVVGRFFVGDTQYF	TGTGCCAGCAGTGATGTTGTAGGGAGGTTTTTTGTTGGAGATACGCAGTATTTT
TRBV24-1	TRBJ2-7	.	TRBD1	CATSDDRAQNHYEQYF	TGTGCCACCAGTGATGACAGGGCTCAAAACCACTACGAGCAGTACTTC
TRBV4-2	TRBJ1-1	.	TRBD1	CASSHRDSMNTEAFF	TGTGCCAGCAGCCACAGGGACAGCATGAACACTGAAGCTTTCTTT
TRBV27	TRBJ1-5	.	.	CASSSMDTNQPQHF	TGTGCCAGCAGTTCGATGGACACCAATCAGCCCCAGCATTTT
TRBV10-2	TRBJ2-5	.	TRBD2	CASSEGSGVFGRTQYF	TGCGCCAGCAGTGAGGGTAGCGGGGTTTTTGGGCGTACCCAGTACTTC
TRBV15	TRBJ2-5	.	.	CATSRTGVETQYF	TGTGCCACCAGCAGAACGGGGGTGGAGACCCAGTACTTC
TRBV24-1	TRBJ2-1	.	.	CATNGGNSYNEQFF	TGTGCCACCAATGGCGGGAACTCCTACAATGAGCAGTTCTTC
TRBV7-2	TRBJ2-2	.	TRBD1	CASRPTGAGELFF	TGTGCCAGCAGGCCGACAGGGGCCGGGGAGCTGTTTTTT
TRBV10-3	TRBJ1-1	.	TRBD1	CAIRDAQGTTEAFF	TGTGCCATCAGGGATGCACAGGGGACCACTGAAGCTTTCTTT
TRBV7-9	TRBJ2-1	.	.	CASSSLNPHNEQFF	TGTGCCAGCAGCTCCCTAAATCCACACAATGAGCAGTTCTTC
TRBV5-1	TRBJ1-5	.	TRBD1	CASSRDREQPQHF	TGCGCCAGCAGCCGTGACAGGGAACAGCCCCAGCATTTT
TRBV24-1	TRBJ2-7	.	.	CATRSPTGRFEQYF	TGTGCCACCAGATCCCCGACAGGGAGGTTCGAGCAGTACTTC
TRBV29-1	TRBJ2-7	.	TRBD1	CSAGTGRYEQYF	TGCAGCGCCGGGACAGGGCGGTACGAGCAGTACTTC
TRBV19	TRBJ1-6	many	.	CASSPTGRTSSPLHF	TGTGCCAGTAGTCCCACAGGGCGCACAAGTTCACCCCTCCACTTT
TRBV21-1	TRBJ1-3	.	.	CASSNSGGDAHKRNTIYF	TGTGCCAGCAGCAATAGTGGGGGGGATGCTCACAAGCGAAACACCATATATTTT
TRBV18	TRBJ2-5	.	.	CASSPPAPRREETQYF	TGTGCCAGCTCACCACCGGCGCCCCGGAGGGAAGAGACCCAGTACTTC
TRBV5-8	TRBJ2-3	.	.	CASSFSSDTQYF	TGTGCCAGCAGCTTCTCTTCGGATACGCAGTATTTT
TRBV11-2	TRBJ2-3	.	TRBD2	CASSLGSLAGVGDTQYF	TGTGCCAGCAGCTTAGGGTCGCTAGCGGGGGTTGGAGATACGCAGTATTTT
TRBV11-3	TRBJ1-6	.	TRBD1	CASSPWDSDNSPLHF	TGTGCCAGCAGCCCTTGGGACAGTGATAATTCACCCCTCCACTTT
TRBV30	TRBJ2-6	.	.	CASTHRAGANVLTF	TGTGCCTCAACCCACAGGGCTGGGGCCAACGTCCTGACTTTC
TRBV6-5	TRBJ2-1	.	.	CASRPGHATYNEQFF	TGTGCCAGCAGACCCGGACACGCCACCTACAATGAGCAGTTCTTC
TRBV13	TRBJ2-2	few	.	CASSSPGGSNTGELFF	TGTGCCAGCAGCTCTCCCGGGGGATCGAACACCGGGGAGCTGTTTTTT
TRBV29-1	TRBJ1-1	.	.	CSVESGLYTEAFF	TGCAGCGTTGAGTCCGGTTTGTACACTGAAGCTTTCTTT
TRBV6-4	TRBJ2-1	.	TRBD2	CASSERGIYNEQFF	TGTGCCAGCAGTGAGCGGGGGATCTACAATGAGCAGTTCTTC
TRBV7-2	TRBJ2-7	.	.	CASSPWGGYEQYF	TGTGCCAGCAGCCCATGGGGAGGCTACGAGCAGTACTTC
TRBV5-6	TRBJ2-7	.	TRBD1	CASGQGMYYEQYF	TGTGCCAGCGGACAGGGGATGTACTACGAGCAGTACTTC
TRBV6-1	TRBJ1-3	.	.	CASSERPPSSGNTIYF	TGTGCCAGCAGTGAACGCCCCCCGAGCTCTGGAAACACCATATATTTT
TRBV19	TRBJ2-3	once	TRBD1	CASSIGTASDTQYF	TGTGCCAGTAGTATCGGGACAGCCTCAGATACGCAGTATTTT
TRBV4-3	TRBJ1-4	.	.	CASSHALTGRGEKLFF	TGCGCCAGCAGCCACGCTTTGACAGGAAGGGGGGAAAAACTGTTTTTT
TRBV19	TRBJ1-1	.	.	CASTPGQMNTEAFF	TGTGCCAGTACCCCGGGACAAATGAACACTGAAGCTTTCTTT
TRBV7-9	TRBJ2-3	.	.	CASRRAGQSFSSTDTQYF	TGTGCCAGCAGGCGCGCGGGACAGAGTTTTTCTAGCACAGATACGCAGTATTTT
TRBV7-2	TRBJ1-2	.	TRBD1	CASSSSGTGAFYGYTF	TGTGCCAGCAGCTCCTCTGGGACAGGGGCTTTTTATGGCTACACCTTC
TRBV24-1	TRBJ2-4	.	TRBD1	CATSDFDGPQGAIQYF	TGTGCCACCAGTGATTTCGATGGACCCCAGGGGGCCATTCAGTACTTC
TRBV21-1	TRBJ1-5	.	.	CASSTYYSNQPQHF	TGTGCCAGCAGCACCTATTATAGCAATCAGCCCCAGCATTTT
TRBV29-1	TRBJ2-2	few	.	CSVGGPLDTGELFF	TGCAGCGTTGGAGGGCCGCTCGACACCGGGGAGCTGTTTTTT
TRBV2	TRBJ2-3	once	TRBD1	CASRQDRDTDTQYF	TGTGCCAGCAGACAAGACAGGGACACAGATACGCAGTATTTT
TRBV5-1	TRBJ2-3	once	TRBD1	CASSLQGASADTQYF	TGCGCCAGCAGCTTACAGGGGGCGAGCGCAGATACGCAGTATTTT
TRBV18	TRBJ2-7	.	TRBD1	CASSPSGQVNYEQYF	TGTGCCAGCTCACCTAGTGGACAGGTAAACTACGAGCAGTACTTC
TRBV9	TRBJ2-3	.	.	CASSVIAGGTDTQYF	TGTGCCAGCAGCGTAATTGCGGGTGGCACAGATACGCAGTATTTT
TRBV30	TRBJ2-3	once	TRBD2	CAMETSGGSDTQYF	TGTGCCATGGAGACTAGCGGGGGATCAGATACGCAGTATTTT
TRBV12-3/TRBV12-4	TRBJ2-7	.	.	CASSLVGRLYF	TGTGCCAGCAGTTTAGTAGGCAGGCTGTACTTC
TRBV15	TRBJ2-1	.	.	CATSRVARERQFF	TGTGCCACCAGCAGAGTGGCACGTGAACGGCAGTTCTTC
TRBV6-5	TRBJ1-1	once	.	CASSYKRGTEAFF	TGTGCCAGCAGTTATAAAAGGGGAACTGAAGCTTTCTTT
TRBV14	TRBJ1-1	few	.	CASSQFWRGGGGTEAFF	TGTGCCAGCAGCCAGTTCTGGCGGGGGGGCGGGGGCACTGAAGCTTTCTTT
TRBV4-2	TRBJ2-3	.	.	CASSQDSHSLTDTQYF	TGTGCCAGCAGCCAAGATTCCCATAGCCTCACAGATACGCAGTATTTT
TRBV29-1	TRBJ2-2	.	.	CSVSFTGELFF	TGCAGCGTGAGCTTCACCGGGGAGCTGTTTTTT